Listed here are 12 T cell receptor beta chains from one sample, sequenced in a study of T cell changes during pregnancy in multiple sclerosis. TCRdb's copy holds only in-frame clones and misses some; the assay was immunoSEQ multiplex PCR. The sample includes 40,000 to 65,000 clones, roughly 92% of them seen just once. The sample consisted of CD4+ T cells from peripheral blood mononuclear cells, taken in the third trimester of pregnancy. The source is a female donor with multiple sclerosis, enrolled in a pregnancy study.

This rearrangement joins TRBV27 to TRBJ1-2; TRBD1 might be the D (5 bases). V dropped 3 bases and J dropped 5 bases, with 19 bases sitting between them. Per germline, CDR1 MNHEY and CDR2 SMNVEV (reference sequence). The CDR3 contains 16 residues. The CDR3 coding sequence is TGTGCCAGCAGTTTCCCCCCGGGGGTGGGATCATATGGCTACACCTTC. Protein product: CASSFPPGVGSYGYTF.

The gene calls are TRBV7-2 and TRBJ2-7; 11 bases align to TRBD2. There are 15 residues in the CDR3. V dropped 3 bases and J dropped 2; count of bases not matched to a gene: 3. Germline CDR1 and CDR2: SGHTA and FQGNSA. CDR3 residues: CASSFQLAGAYEQYF. As DNA, the CDR3 is TGTGCCAGCAGCTTCCAACTAGCGGGGGCCTACGAGCAGTACTTC.

The chain uses TRBV7-9 and TRBJ1-5; D gene uncertain. The germline V gene has CDR1 SEHNR and CDR2 FQNEAQ (reference sequence). V gave up 3 bases and J gave up 3 bases, with 21 bases separating them. The CDR3 has 18 residues. The CDR3 region is CASSFQLSRTGVNQPQHF. The CDR3 region has the DNA TGTGCCAGCAGCTTTCAATTGAGCAGGACCGGGGTCAATCAGCCCCAGCATTTT.

The chain uses TRBV28 and TRBJ1-2; TRBD1 aligns across 7 bases. The CDR3 covers 13 residues. Trimming removed 8 bases from V and 4 bases from J; junction bases left unmatched: 7. Germline V gene lookup returns CDR1 MDHEN and CDR2 SYDVKM. The CDR3 coding sequence is TGTGCCAGCGAAGGTGCAGGGGGCTATGGCTACACCTTC. Residues: CASEGAGGYGYTF.

This chain links TRBV29-1 with TRBJ1-3; possibly TRBD1 for D (6 bases). The V gene lost 2 bases and the J gene lost 0 bases, with 26 bases spanning the gap. The CDR3 has 20 amino acids. Germline CDR1 is SQVTM and CDR2 is ANQGSEA. The CDR3 loop is CSVEPIRAGAMGTSGNTIYF. CDR3 DNA: TGCAGCGTTGAACCTATCCGAGCAGGGGCCATGGGGACCTCTGGAAACACCATATATTTT. Variable domain in full (rest from reference TRBV29-1 and TRBJ1-3): SAVISQKPSRDICQRGTSLTIQCQVDSQVTMMFWYRQQPGQSLTLIATANQGSEATYESGFVIDKFPISRPNLTFSTLTVSNMSPEDSSIYLCSVEPIRAGAMGTSGNTIYFGEGSWLTVV.

This chain links TRBV6-1 with TRBJ2-5, with TRBD2 matching 7 bases. The CDR3 is made up of 15 amino acids. The junction had 9 bases not matched to a gene; V was cut back by 7 bases and J by 1 base. Looked up from germline, CDR1 is MNHNS and CDR2 is SASEGT. CDR3 region: CASTGGGNPQETQYF. CDR3 bases: TGTGCCAGCACGGGAGGCGGAAATCCCCAAGAGACCCAGTACTTC.

The rearrangement links TRBV5-6 to TRBJ2-7, with D possibly matching TRBD1 (6 bases). Trimming stripped 3 bases from V and 5 bases from J, with 18 bases between. The CDR3 covers 15 residues. CDR1 and CDR2 (germline): SGHDT, YYEEEE. The CDR3 sequence is CASSSGQFFSNEQYF. Written as DNA, the CDR3 is TGTGCCAGCAGCTCTGGACAGTTTTTTAGCAACGAGCAGTACTTC.

The rearrangement uses TRBV2 and TRBJ2-1; 9 bases fit TRBD2. The CDR3 covers 15 residues. The J segment lost 6 bases and the V segment lost 6 bases, leaving 9 bases of the junction unmatched. Germline V gives CDR1 SNHLY, CDR2 FYNNEI. The CDR3 nucleotides are TGTGCCAGCAGCCTTCTAGCGGGACCGGGCAATGAGCAGTTCTTC. Translation: CASSLLAGPGNEQFF.

V is TRBV7-2 and J is TRBJ1-3; a possible D gene is TRBD1 (6 bases). Germline CDR1 is SGHTA and CDR2 is FQGNSA. The CDR3 is made up of 14 amino acids. V dropped 3 bases and J dropped 4 bases, with 10 bases sitting between them. The CDR3 loop reads CASSFTGYGNTIYF. In nucleotides, the CDR3 is TGTGCCAGCAGCTTTACAGGGTACGGAAACACCATATATTTT.

This sequence joins TRBV2 and TRBJ2-2; 7 nucleotides agree with TRBD2. The CDR3 loop spans 14 amino acids. Germline V gene sequence: CDR1 SNHLY, CDR2 FYNNEI. V was clipped by 11 bases and J by 2 bases; unmatched bases: 8. The CDR3 bases are TGTGCCGCTGCCCGGGGGGTAAACACCGGGGAGCTGTTTTTT. This gives the protein CAAARGVNTGELFF. Together with reference TRBV2 and TRBJ2-2, the CDR3 gives the full variable domain: EPEVTQTPSHQVTQMGQEVILRCVPISNHLYFYWYRQILGQKVEFLVSFYNNEISEKSEIFDDQFSVERPDGSNFTLKIRSTKLEDSAMYFCAAARGVNTGELFFGEGSRLTVL.

The chain recombines TRBV6-6 with TRBJ2-1, with 10 bases fitting TRBD1. Germline values: CDR1 MNHNY, CDR2 SVGAGI (reference sequence). This CDR3 contains 13 residues. V gave up 6 bases and J gave up 6 bases; unmatched junction bases: 2. The CDR3 bases are TGTGCCAGCAGGGGGACAGGGGCCAATGAGCAGTTCTTC. Its translation is CASRGTGANEQFF.

This rearrangement joins TRBV7-8 to TRBJ1-4, with 7 positions matching TRBD1. The J segment lost 3 bases and the V segment lost 5 bases, leaving 6 bases of the junction unmatched. This CDR3 has 15 residues. CDR1 is SGHVS and CDR2 is FQNEAQ in the germline V gene. CDR3 protein: CASSPEGAANEKLFF. In nucleotides, the CDR3 is TGTGCCAGCAGCCCAGAGGGGGCGGCTAATGAAAAACTGTTTTTT.